Listed here are 21 T cell receptor beta chains from one sample, sequenced in a study of vaccination and CD4 T cells after COVID-19. Specified treatment: approximately 10-day PBMC culture with coronavirus spike peptide pools or control peptides (ViraFEST assay). Researchers collected the unexposed donor's CD4+ T cells before the COVID-19 pandemic (2011-2018). These TCRs' antigens remain unknown. Sequencing of DNA taken from cultured CD4+ T cells relied on the Oncomine TCR Beta short-read assay. Someone extracted genomic DNA from cultured CD4+ T cells. TCRdb reprocessed the PCR reads via MiXCR and lists one record per CDR3 protein. The table lists around 11,000 distinct CDR3 sequences, about 30% of them singletons. The sample consisted of CD4+ T cells from blood, cultured in vitro. Receptor source: a human donor in good health.

This clonotype was seen only a few times. The chain combines TRBV6-1 with TRBJ1-2; D unclear. Germline assignment: CDR1 MNHNS and CDR2 SASEGT. This CDR3 comprises 13 residues. V dropped 2 bases and J dropped 4 bases, with 8 bases sitting between them. The CDR3 loop is CASSESGRYGYTF. CDR3 nucleotide sequence: TGTGCCAGCAGTGAATCGGGCCGCTATGGCTACACCTTC.

The genes are TRBV27 and TRBJ2-7; tentative D call: TRBD2 (5 bases). The V end was cut by 3 bases, the J end by 2 bases, with 20 bases between. This CDR3 spans 17 amino acids. Germline CDR1 and CDR2: MNHEY and SMNVEV (reference sequence). DNA for the CDR3: TGTGCCAGCAGTTTCCGGAGTGGGAGACCCGGTGCCTACGAGCAGTACTTC. Protein product: CASSFRSGRPGAYEQYF.

The chain employs TRBV7-2 and TRBJ2-5; tentatively, D is TRBD1 or TRBD2 (5 bases each). Germline V lookup: CDR1 SGHTA, CDR2 FQGNSA. V gave up 6 bases and J gave up 5 bases, with 10 bases separating them. This CDR3 has 12 residues. The CDR3 loop reads CASSWGGETQYF. CDR3 sequence (DNA): TGTGCCAGCAGTTGGGGCGGGGAGACCCAGTACTTC. The full variable domain, with the rest looked up from reference TRBV7-2 and TRBJ2-5, is GAGVSQSPSNKVTEKGKDVELRCDPISGHTALYWYRQSLGQGLEFLIYFQGNSAPDKSGLPSDRFSAERTGGSVSTLTIQRTQQEDSAVYLCASSWGGETQYFGPGTRLLVL.

This clonotype was seen a handful of times. The rearrangement links TRBV27 to TRBJ1-2; D perhaps matches TRBD1 (6 bases). Trimming stripped 5 bases from V and 4 bases from J, with 14 bases between. The CDR3 has 14 residues. Germline CDR1 and CDR2: MNHEY and SMNVEV (reference sequence). The CDR3 loop reads CASSLRGVSYGYTF. The CDR3 nucleotides are TGTGCCAGCAGTCTCAGGGGTGTTAGCTATGGCTACACCTTC.

The V gene is TRBV7-9, the J gene TRBJ1-1; 8 bases are a match to TRBD1. This CDR3 comprises 16 residues. Per the germline V gene, CDR1 is SEHNR and CDR2 is FQNEAQ (reference sequence). Unmatched junction bases numbered 9, after V lost 4 bases and J lost 2 bases. The CDR3 region is CASSSGQGRGNTEAFF. The CDR3 DNA follows: TGTGCCAGCAGCTCTGGACAGGGCAGGGGTAACACTGAAGCTTTCTTT.

The CDR3 sequence is CSAPLATLYEQYF. The CDR3 bases are TGCAGTGCCCCACTAGCGACCCTCTACGAGCAGTACTTC. V is TRBV20-1 and J is TRBJ2-7; 7 positions agree with TRBD2. The CDR3 covers 13 residues. After removal of 6 bases from V and 3 bases from J, the junction contained 8 bases not matched to a gene. Germline CDR1 and CDR2: DFQATT and SNEGSKA (reference sequence).

The V and J genes are TRBV5-1 and TRBJ2-5; D ambiguous. CDR1 and CDR2 (germline): SGHRS, YFSETQ. CDR3 length equals 14 residues. Deletions cut 4 bases from V and 5 bases from J, with 15 bases between. DNA for the CDR3: TGCGCCAGCAGCCTACAGATGCACCGGGAGACCCAGTACTTC. Translating gives CASSLQMHRETQYF.

This clonotype was seen more than once but under ten times. The rearrangement links TRBV28 to TRBJ1-1, with a weak D call TRBD1 (5 bases). The CDR3 runs 13 residues. Germline V gene lookup returns CDR1 MDHEN and CDR2 SYDVKM. V lost 2 bases to trimming and J lost 10 bases, with 14 bases between them. The CDR3 DNA sequence: TGTGCCAGCAGTTTACAGGGACTCAAAATAGCTTTCTTT. It is translated as CASSLQGLKIAFF.

This clonotype has more than one count but fewer than ten. The rearrangement uses TRBV10-3 and TRBJ2-7, with TRBD1 as a possible D gene (6 bases). Germline V lookup: CDR1 ENHRY, CDR2 SYGVKD. V lost 3 bases to trimming and J lost 6 bases, with 9 bases between them. The CDR3 extends over 12 amino acids. The CDR3 sequence: CAISEQGVEQYF. As DNA, the CDR3 is TGTGCCATCAGTGAACAGGGAGTCGAGCAGTACTTC.

This chain connects TRBV28 to TRBJ2-5; D gene ambiguous. Germline lookup yields CDR1 MDHEN and CDR2 SYDVKM. V lost 3 bases, J lost 2 bases, and 10 bases lay in between. This CDR3 has 14 amino acids. CDR3 in amino acids: CASSFGWGQETQYF. The CDR3 DNA reads TGTGCCAGCAGTTTCGGGTGGGGACAAGAGACCCAGTACTTC.

The CDR3 loop reads CATSREGQSSYEQYF. CDR3 bases: TGTGCCACCAGCAGAGAAGGACAGAGCTCCTACGAGCAGTACTTC. The chain recombines TRBV15 with TRBJ2-7; the D gene is possibly TRBD1 (6 bases). Germline CDR1 reads LNHNV; CDR2 reads YYDKDF (reference sequence). The CDR3 covers 15 residues. The V end lost 0 bases, the J end lost 0 bases, and 9 bases lay between the germline ends. Combining the CDR3 with reference TRBV15 and TRBJ2-7 gives the whole variable domain DAMVIQNPRYQVTQFGKPVTLSCSQTLNHNVMYWYQQKSSQAPKLLFHYYDKDFNNEADTPDNFQSRRPNTSFCFLDIRSPGLGDTAMYLCATSREGQSSYEQYFGPGTRLTVT.

This clonotype is categorized as medium-sized. The rearrangement joins TRBV7-6 to TRBJ2-2; 8 nucleotides match TRBD1. V shed 5 bases and J 6 bases; nucleotides not matched to a gene: 17. The germline V gene encodes CDR1 SGHVS and CDR2 FNYEAQ. This CDR3 has 18 amino acids. In nucleotides, the CDR3 is TGTGCCAGCAGCCCAACAGCCCAGGGGGCGAGTTGGGCCGGGGAGCTGTTTTTT. Its protein product is CASSPTAQGASWAGELFF.

The chain combines TRBV20-1 with TRBJ1-5; D perhaps matches TRBD1 (5 bases). V gave up 3 bases and J gave up 4 bases, with 16 bases separating them. CDR1 and CDR2 (germline): DFQATT, SNEGSKA (reference sequence). This CDR3 contains 15 residues. The CDR3 region is CSARGREGTNQPQHF. The CDR3 bases are TGCAGTGCTAGGGGGCGAGAGGGAACTAATCAGCCCCAGCATTTT.

In its sample, this clonotype is medium-sized. The chain has TRBV27 and TRBJ1-5; 7 bases map to TRBD1. The CDR3 has 13 residues. The germline V gene encodes CDR1 MNHEY and CDR2 SMNVEV (reference sequence). Germline trimming cut 2 bases from V and 7 bases from J; bases unmatched to any gene: 2. The CDR3 DNA reads TGTGCCAGCAGTTTAAGAGGGGGCCAGCCCCAGCATTTT. Amino acid sequence: CASSLRGGQPQHF.

This chain links TRBV28 with TRBJ1-5, with D hard to call. The CDR3 has 11 amino acids. The germline V and J ends were trimmed by 3 bases and 3 bases, with 0 bases remaining between them. The germline CDR1 and CDR2 sequences are MDHEN and SYDVKM. The CDR3 nucleotides are TGTGCCAGCAGTTTCAATCAGCCCCAGCATTTT. It yields the protein CASSFNQPQHF.

The chain uses TRBV20-1 and TRBJ2-1; D is possibly TRBD2 (5 bases). There are 13 residues in the CDR3. The germline V gene has CDR1 DFQATT and CDR2 SNEGSKA (reference sequence). V was trimmed by 0 bases and J by 6 bases, leaving 9 bases between them. CDR3 amino acids: CSARDGGRNEQFF. In DNA, the CDR3 is TGCAGTGCTAGAGATGGAGGACGCAATGAGCAGTTCTTC.

This clonotype was seen more than once but under ten times. The chain recombines TRBV6-2 or TRBV6-3 with TRBJ2-7, with TRBD1 identical over 7 bases. The CDR3 is made up of 13 amino acids. Germline V gives CDR1 MNHEY, CDR2 SVGEGT. The trim removed 2 bases at V and 7 bases at J, leaving 5 bases unmatched. This CDR3 reads CASSYGTAQEQYF. CDR3 nucleotide sequence: TGTGCCAGCAGTTACGGGACAGCGCAAGAGCAGTACTTC.

The sample holds a few counts of this clonotype. The V gene is TRBV28, the J gene TRBJ2-3, with TRBD2 matching over 7 bases. Germline CDR1 reads MDHEN; CDR2 reads SYDVKM. Trimming removed 3 bases from V and 0 bases from J; junction bases left unmatched: 3. The CDR3 loop spans 15 amino acids. CDR3 region: CASSFGGESTDTQYF. In nucleotides, the CDR3 is TGTGCCAGCAGTTTTGGGGGGGAGAGCACAGATACGCAGTATTTT.

The CDR3 loop is CASSIWGRRGTSNQPQHF. In nucleotides, the CDR3 is TGTGCCAGTAGCATTTGGGGTCGCCGGGGCACAAGCAATCAGCCCCAGCATTTT. This chain joins TRBV19 and TRBJ1-5; perhaps TRBD1 as D (5 bases). The CDR3 length is 18 residues. Germline loops: CDR1 LNHDA, CDR2 SQIVND (reference sequence). Trimming cost V 6 bases and J 1 base, with 22 bases left between them. The variable domain in full, completed from reference TRBV19 and TRBJ1-5, reads DGGITQSPKYLFRKEGQNVTLSCEQNLNHDAMYWYRQDPGQGLRLIYYSQIVNDFQKGDIAEGYSVSREKKESFPLTVTSAQKNPTAFYLCASSIWGRRGTSNQPQHFGDGTRLSIL.

This clonotype was observed a few times. The CDR3 region has the DNA TGCAGTGCTAGAGATCGAGGACAGTCTTATAATTCACCCCTCCACTTT. Its protein is CSARDRGQSYNSPLHF. The chain employs TRBV20-1 and TRBJ1-6, with a tentative D call TRBD1 (6 bases). The CDR3 is 16 residues long. V gave up 0 bases and J gave up 4 bases, with 13 bases separating them. CDR1 is DFQATT and CDR2 is SNEGSKA in the germline V gene (reference sequence).

This clonotype has only a few counts. This sequence joins TRBV7-9 and TRBJ2-5; TRBD1 agrees at 7 bases. The V segment lost 5 bases and the J segment 7 bases; nucleotides outside the gene matches: 13. Germline-derived CDR1 and CDR2 are SEHNR and FQNEAQ (reference sequence). The length of the CDR3 is 15 residues. CDR3: CASSVGTVRLGTQYF. CDR3 nucleotides: TGTGCCAGCAGCGTAGGGACAGTCCGGTTGGGGACCCAGTACTTC.